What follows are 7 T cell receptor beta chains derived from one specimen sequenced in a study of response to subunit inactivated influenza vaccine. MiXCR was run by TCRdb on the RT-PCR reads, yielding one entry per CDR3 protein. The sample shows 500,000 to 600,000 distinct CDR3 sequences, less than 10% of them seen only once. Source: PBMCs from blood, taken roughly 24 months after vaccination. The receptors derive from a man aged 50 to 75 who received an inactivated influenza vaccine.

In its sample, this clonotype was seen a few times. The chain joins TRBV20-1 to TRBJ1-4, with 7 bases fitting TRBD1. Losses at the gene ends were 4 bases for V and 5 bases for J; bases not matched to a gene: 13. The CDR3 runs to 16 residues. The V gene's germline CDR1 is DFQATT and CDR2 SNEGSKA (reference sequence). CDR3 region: CSANLNQGRGNEKLFF. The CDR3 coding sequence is TGCAGTGCTAATTTGAATCAGGGCAGGGGGAATGAAAAACTGTTTTTT.

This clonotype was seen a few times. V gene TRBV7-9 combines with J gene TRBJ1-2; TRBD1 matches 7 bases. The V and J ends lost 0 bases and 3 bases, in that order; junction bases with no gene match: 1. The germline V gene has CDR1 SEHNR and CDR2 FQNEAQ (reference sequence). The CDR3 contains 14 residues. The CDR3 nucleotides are TGTGCCAGCAGCTTAGCCGGGACAGACTATGGCTACACCTTC. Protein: CASSLAGTDYGYTF.

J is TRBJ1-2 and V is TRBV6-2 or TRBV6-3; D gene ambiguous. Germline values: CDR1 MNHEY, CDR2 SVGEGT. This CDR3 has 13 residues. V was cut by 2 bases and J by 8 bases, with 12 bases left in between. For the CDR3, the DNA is TGTGCCAGCAGTTACCTGGGTCCATGGGGCTACACCTTC. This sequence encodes CASSYLGPWGYTF.

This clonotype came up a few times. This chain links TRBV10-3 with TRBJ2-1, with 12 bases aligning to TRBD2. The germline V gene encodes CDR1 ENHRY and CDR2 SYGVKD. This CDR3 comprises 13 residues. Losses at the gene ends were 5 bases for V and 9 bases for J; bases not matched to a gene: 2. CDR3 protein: CAISRLAGVEQFF. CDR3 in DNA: TGTGCCATCAGTCGACTAGCGGGGGTTGAGCAGTTCTTC.

The CDR3 DNA is TGTGCCAGTAGCCTTCTCCACGGGGAGCTGTTTTTT. Its protein product is CASSLLHGELFF. This chain uses TRBV19 with TRBJ2-2; D is unclear. Per germline, CDR1 LNHDA and CDR2 SQIVND (reference sequence). CDR3 length: 12 amino acids. Deletions cut 6 bases from V and 7 bases from J, with 9 bases between.

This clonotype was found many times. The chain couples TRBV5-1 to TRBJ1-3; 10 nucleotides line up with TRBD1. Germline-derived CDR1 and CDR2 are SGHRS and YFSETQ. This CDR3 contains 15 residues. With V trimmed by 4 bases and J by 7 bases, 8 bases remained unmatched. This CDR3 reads CASSPDRGVGNTIYF. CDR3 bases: TGCGCCAGCAGCCCGGACAGGGGGGTCGGCAACACCATATATTTT.

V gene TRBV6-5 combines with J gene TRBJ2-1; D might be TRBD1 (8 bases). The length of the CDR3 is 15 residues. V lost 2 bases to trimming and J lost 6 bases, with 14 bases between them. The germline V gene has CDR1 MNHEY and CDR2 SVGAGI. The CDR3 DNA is TGTGCCAGCAGTTACAGCGGGACAGGTCCCAATGAGCAGTTCTTC. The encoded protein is CASSYSGTGPNEQFF.